This TCR beta chain was captured by sequencing in a study of T cell responses to AZD1222 COVID-19 vaccine. Study-level results: When two AZD1222 doses had been given, Spike-specific TCR breadth and depth rose. Per reports, nearly half of all spike-specific TCRs target regions that are unmutated in variants. The donor cohort was predominantly white British with a female majority, and clonal diversity may have been underestimated. Spike as a whole was targeted by vaccine-associated CD4 TCRs, dominant at 160-218 and 743-854.

The CDR3 runs to 13 residues. The V end was cut by 3 bases, the J end by 4 bases, with 9 bases between. With regard to this clone: Its specificity is unknown.

The assay was immunoSEQ multiplex PCR, and TCRdb's table has in-frame clones only and misses some. This sample has about 120,000 clones, with 75% to 90% found just once. This TCR was sampled from an adult in good health. Sequences were derived from peripheral blood, sampled on day 0 of MenACWY control vaccination. The V and J genes are TRBV12-3 or TRBV12-4 and TRBJ1-1; D remains ambiguous. The CDR3 DNA reads as TGTGCCAGCAGTTTCATAAGACTCACTGAAGCTTTCTTT. It specifies CASSFIRLTEAFF.